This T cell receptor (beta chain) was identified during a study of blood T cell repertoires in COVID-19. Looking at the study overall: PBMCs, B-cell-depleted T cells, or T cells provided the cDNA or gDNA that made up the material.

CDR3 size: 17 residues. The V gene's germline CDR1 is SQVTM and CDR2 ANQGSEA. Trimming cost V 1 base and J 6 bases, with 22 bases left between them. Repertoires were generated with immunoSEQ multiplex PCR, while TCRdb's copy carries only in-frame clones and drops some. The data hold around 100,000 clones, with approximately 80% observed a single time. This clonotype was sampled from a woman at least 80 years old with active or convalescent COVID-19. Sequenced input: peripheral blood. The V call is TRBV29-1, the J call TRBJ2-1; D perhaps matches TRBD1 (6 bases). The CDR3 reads CSVEGAVWLGGGNEQFF. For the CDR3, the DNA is TGCAGCGTTGAAGGAGCGGTTTGGTTAGGGGGTGGCAATGAGCAGTTCTTC.